The clone carrying this T cell receptor beta chain appeared a few times. TCR beta CDR3 regions were amplified from RNA. Carried out on the TCR CDR3, a first-round RT-PCR used the HTBI primer set. TCRdb reanalysed the multiplex PCR reads using MiXCR and keeps one entry per CDR3 protein. The sample holds approximately 710,000 distinct CDR3 sequences, approximately 15% seen once. The CDR3 totals 18 residues. Germline V gives CDR1 LGHDT, CDR2 YNNKEL (reference sequence). V dropped 1 base and J dropped 0 bases, with 16 bases sitting between them. These data belong to a study of T cells in Graves' hyperthyroidism and ophthalmopathy. Study-level background: Peripheral blood sampling occurred at initial diagnosis, before any treatment.

The sequenced material came from blood. The rearrangement links TRBV3-1 to TRBJ2-4; D is perhaps TRBD2 (7 bases). The receptor's source is a man aged 45-60 years with Graves' hyperthyroidism. The CDR3 DNA is TGTGCCAGCAGCCAAGGGGAAGGGGGGGGCCTAGCCAAAAACATTCAGTACTTC. Its protein product is CASSQGEGGGLAKNIQYF. Full variable domain (remainder filled in from reference TRBV3-1 and TRBJ2-4): DTAVSQTPKYLVTQMGNDKSIKCEQNLGHDTMYWYKQDSKKFLKIMFSYNNKELIINETVPNRFSPKSPDKAHLNLHINSLELGDSAVYFCASSQGEGGGLAKNIQYFGAGTRLSVL.